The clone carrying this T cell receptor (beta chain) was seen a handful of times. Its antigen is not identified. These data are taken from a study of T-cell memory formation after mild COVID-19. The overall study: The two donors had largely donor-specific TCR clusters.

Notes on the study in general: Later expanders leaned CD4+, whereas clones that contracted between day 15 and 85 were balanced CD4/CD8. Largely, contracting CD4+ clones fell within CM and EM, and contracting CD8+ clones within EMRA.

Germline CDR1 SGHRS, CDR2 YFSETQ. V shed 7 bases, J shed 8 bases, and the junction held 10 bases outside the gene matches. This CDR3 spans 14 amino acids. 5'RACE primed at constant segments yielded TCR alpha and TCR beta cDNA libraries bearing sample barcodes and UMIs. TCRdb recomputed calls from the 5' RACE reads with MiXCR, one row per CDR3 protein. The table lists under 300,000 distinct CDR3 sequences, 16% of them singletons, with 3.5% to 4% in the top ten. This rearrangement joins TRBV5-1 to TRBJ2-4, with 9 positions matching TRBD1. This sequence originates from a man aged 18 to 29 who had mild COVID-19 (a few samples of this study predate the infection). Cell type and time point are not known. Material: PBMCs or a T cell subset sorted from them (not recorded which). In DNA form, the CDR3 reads TGCGCCAGCGGACAGGGGCCTCCTCCGGACATTCAGTACTTC. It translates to CASGQGPPPDIQYF.